This TCR beta chain was identified during a study of identical twins. A single record per CDR3 protein comes from TCRdb applying MiXCR to the 5' RACE reads. The profile shows around 530,000 distinct CDR3 sequences, nearly 15% of them singletons. CDR1 and CDR2 (germline): SGHVS, FNYEAQ. This CDR3 has 17 residues. After removal of 0 bases from V and 3 bases from J, the junction contained 9 bases not matched to a gene. In addition, the sample was reused for a study of yellow fever vaccine responses in identical twins.

The sequence was obtained from a young woman in good health. The gene calls are TRBV7-6 and TRBJ2-3; 7 bases fit TRBD2. The sample comprised CD4+ T cells sorted from blood. The CDR3 is CASSLALAGAGTDTQYF. For the CDR3, the DNA is TGTGCCAGCAGCTTAGCGTTGGCGGGAGCGGGTACAGATACGCAGTATTTT.